This T cell receptor beta chain comes out of a study of blood T cell repertoires in COVID-19. Overall study: Collection of acute and convalescent COVID-19 samples took place in the United States, Italy and Spain. T cells, B-cell-depleted T cells, or PBMCs supplied cDNA or gDNA.

Under the authors' procedure: Estimates of nucleated cell counts were drawn from the amplification of reference gene primers. Profiling relied on immunoSEQ multiplex PCR, and the TCRdb table lists in-frame clones only, not all of them. V and J calls and clone size are copied from that table; D and trimming were computed from the DNA. Of about 13,000 clones in the sample, under 95% were seen once. This CDR3 has 15 amino acids. Trimming pared 3 bases from V and 4 bases from J, leaving 16 bases between. Germline CDR1 is SGHDT and CDR2 is YYEEEE. This receptor was obtained from a human donor in a cohort sampled during active COVID-19. Specimen: peripheral blood. V usage is TRBV5-6 and J usage is TRBJ1-1; TRBD1 is a possible D gene (5 bases). CDR3 sequence (DNA): TGTGCCAGCAGCTCAGACCAGGGTTGGGGCACTGAAGCTTTCTTT. Its protein product is CASSSDQGWGTEAFF.